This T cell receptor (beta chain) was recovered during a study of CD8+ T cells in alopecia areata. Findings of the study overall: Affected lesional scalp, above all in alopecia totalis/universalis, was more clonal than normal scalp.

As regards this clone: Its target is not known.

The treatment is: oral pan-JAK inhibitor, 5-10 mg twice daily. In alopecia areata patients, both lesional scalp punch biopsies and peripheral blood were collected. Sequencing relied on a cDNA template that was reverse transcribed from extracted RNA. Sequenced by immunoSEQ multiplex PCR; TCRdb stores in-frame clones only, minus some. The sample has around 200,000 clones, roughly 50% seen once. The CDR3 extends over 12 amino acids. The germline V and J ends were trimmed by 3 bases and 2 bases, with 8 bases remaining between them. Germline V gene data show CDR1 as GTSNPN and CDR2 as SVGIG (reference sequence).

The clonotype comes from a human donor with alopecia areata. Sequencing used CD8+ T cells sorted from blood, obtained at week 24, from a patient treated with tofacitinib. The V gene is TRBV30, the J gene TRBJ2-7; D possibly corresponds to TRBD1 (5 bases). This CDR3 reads CAWRGATYEQYF. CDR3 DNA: TGTGCCTGGAGAGGGGCCACCTACGAGCAGTACTTC. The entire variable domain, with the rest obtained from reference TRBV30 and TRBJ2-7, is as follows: SQTIHQWPATLVQPVGSPLSLECTVEGTSNPNLYWYRQAAGRGLQLLFYSVGIGQISSEVPQNLSASRPQDRQFILSSKKLLLSDSGFYLCAWRGATYEQYFGPGTRLTVT.